This T cell receptor beta chain was recovered during a study of OX40 agonist ivuxolimab in advanced cancers. Study summary: Ivuxolimab, an agonist antibody against OX40 (CD134), was given to patients. Two patients with cutaneous melanoma and one with hepatocellular carcinoma, three in total, showed partial responses.

The repertoire was sequenced with immunoSEQ multiplex PCR; TCRdb's copy has only in-frame clones and lacks some. The data contain over 35,000 clones, 82% of them seen just once; the ten biggest clones take up roughly 23%. The count of this clone is one. The CDR3 spans 17 residues. Trimming pared 2 bases from V and 4 bases from J, leaving 20 bases between. Looked up from germline, CDR1 is SGHVS and CDR2 is FNYEAQ. The chain joins TRBV7-6 to TRBJ2-5; maybe TRBD1 (5 bases). This sequence originates from an adult with an advanced solid tumor such as melanoma, head and neck, liver or kidney cancer. The specimen comprised CD4+ or CD8+ T cells sorted from blood, sampled in a trial of the OX40 agonist ivuxolimab. In DNA form, the CDR3 reads TGTGCCAGCAGCTTAAGGGGCGAGGAACAGGATGGAGAGACCCAGTACTTC. This codes for CASSLRGEEQDGETQYF. The entire variable domain, with the rest obtained from reference TRBV7-6 and TRBJ2-5, is as follows: GAGVSQSPRYKVTKRGQDVALRCDPISGHVSLYWYRQALGQGPEFLTYFNYEAQQDKSGLPNDRFSAERPEGSISTLTIQRTEQRDSAMYRCASSLRGEEQDGETQYFGPGTRLLVL.